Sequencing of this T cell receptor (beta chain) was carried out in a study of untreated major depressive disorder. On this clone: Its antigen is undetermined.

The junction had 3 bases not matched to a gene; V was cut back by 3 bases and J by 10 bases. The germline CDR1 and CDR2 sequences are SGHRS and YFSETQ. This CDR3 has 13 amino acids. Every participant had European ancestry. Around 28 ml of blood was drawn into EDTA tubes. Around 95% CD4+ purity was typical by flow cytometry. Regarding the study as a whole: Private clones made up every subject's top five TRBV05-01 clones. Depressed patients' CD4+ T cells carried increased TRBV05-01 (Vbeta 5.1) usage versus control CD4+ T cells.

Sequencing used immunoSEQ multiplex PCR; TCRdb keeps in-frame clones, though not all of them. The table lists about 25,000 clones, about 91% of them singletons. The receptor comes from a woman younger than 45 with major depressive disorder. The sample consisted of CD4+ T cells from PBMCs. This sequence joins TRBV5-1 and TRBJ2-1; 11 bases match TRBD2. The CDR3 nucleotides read TGCGCCAGCAGCTCGGGACTAGCGGACGAGCAGTTCTTC. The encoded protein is CASSSGLADEQFF.